This entry lists 17 T cell receptor beta chains sequenced from one sample in a study of blood T cell repertoires in COVID-19. TCRdb keeps only in-frame clones here, not all; method: immunoSEQ multiplex PCR. The sample has 250,000 or so clones, almost 85% seen once; the top ten hold over 1.5%. The sequencing input was peripheral blood. Receptors originate from a woman over 75 with acute or convalescent COVID-19.

DNA for the CDR3: TGTGCCAGCTCTCGGACAGGGGAACGTCAGCCCCAGCATTTT. Translating gives CASSRTGERQPQHF. The chain has TRBV18 and TRBJ1-5; 9 bases are a match to TRBD1. This CDR3 has 14 amino acids. Germline V gene data show CDR1 as KGHSH and CDR2 as LQKENI. After removal of 6 bases from V and 6 bases from J, the junction contained 6 bases not matched to a gene.

The chain joins TRBV7-2 to TRBJ2-4; TRBD2 aligns across 7 bases. This CDR3 comprises 19 residues. With 2 bases clipped from V and 2 bases from J, the junction kept 15 bases outside the gene matches. Germline V gives CDR1 SGHTA, CDR2 FQGNSA. CDR3 protein: CASSLFGRPGGGTKNIQYF. CDR3 DNA: TGTGCCAGCAGCTTATTCGGCAGACCCGGCGGGGGAACCAAAAACATTCAGTACTTC.

The gene calls are TRBV18 and TRBJ2-3; maybe TRBD1 (6 bases). There are 17 residues in the CDR3. Trimming shortened V by 1 base and J by 2 bases, and 16 bases separated the two germline ends. CDR1 KGHSH and CDR2 LQKENI come from the germline V gene. The CDR3 here is CASSPQARTAATDTQYF. The CDR3 nucleotides read TGTGCCAGCTCACCACAGGCCAGGACAGCAGCCACAGATACGCAGTATTTT.

To note about this clone: Other DNA sequences in this specimen translate into the identical CDR3. This chain links TRBV7-2 with TRBJ2-5; D gene uncertain. V shed 2 bases and J shed 5 bases, with 9 bases lying between them. The CDR3 contains 13 residues. In germline, CDR1 is SGHTA, CDR2 FQGNSA. This chain's CDR3 is CASSLLGQETQYF. The CDR3 region has the DNA TGTGCCAGCAGCTTACTAGGCCAGGAGACCCAGTACTTC.

The CDR3, as DNA: TGTGCCAGCAAGCTGGGGACAGGGAGACAAGAGACCCAGTACTTC. Translating gives CASKLGTGRQETQYF. This chain connects TRBV28 to TRBJ2-5; TRBD1 agrees at 9 bases. Germline V lookup: CDR1 MDHEN, CDR2 SYDVKM. Unmatched junction bases numbered 8, after V lost 7 bases and J lost 2 bases. The CDR3 is 15 residues long.

This clone has a handful of counts. The rearrangement links TRBV11-2 to TRBJ1-2; D is uncertain. Germline V gene data show CDR1 as SGHAT and CDR2 as FQNNGV. V was cut by 2 bases and J by 7 bases, with 20 bases left in between. This CDR3 is built from 16 residues. The CDR3 DNA reads as TGTGCCAGCAGCTTATCGTCCACCCTCTTTCACGGTGGCTACACCTTC. Translated, it gives CASSLSSTLFHGGYTF.

The chain has TRBV7-3 and TRBJ1-1; D is unresolved. The CDR3 is 13 amino acids. Looked up from germline, CDR1 is SGHTA and CDR2 is FQGTGA. V lost 5 bases to trimming and J lost 1 base, with 8 bases between them. The CDR3 sequence is CASSTHANTEAFF. The CDR3 DNA reads TGTGCCAGCAGCACACACGCGAACACTGAAGCTTTCTTT.

The V and J genes are TRBV6-1 and TRBJ1-5, with 7 bases that match TRBD1. CDR3 length: 15 amino acids. Trimming removed 3 bases from V and 2 bases from J; junction bases left unmatched: 4. Germline CDR1 and CDR2: MNHNS and SASEGT. CDR3 sequence reads: CASSENRGGNQPQHF. The CDR3, as DNA: TGTGCCAGCAGTGAGAACAGGGGTGGCAATCAGCCCCAGCATTTT.

The gene calls are TRBV5-4 and TRBJ2-1, with 8 bases matching TRBD2. The CDR3 has 13 residues. Germline V gene lookup returns CDR1 SGHNT and CDR2 YYREEE (reference sequence). The V and J ends lost 2 bases and 7 bases, in that order; junction bases with no gene match: 2. The CDR3, as DNA: TGTGCCAGCAGCTTACGGGGGGGAAATGAGCAGTTCTTC. Translation: CASSLRGGNEQFF.

The V gene is TRBV18, the J gene TRBJ2-3; 11 positions match TRBD2. Germline V CDR1 and CDR2: KGHSH, LQKENI. J lost 5 bases, V lost 2 bases, and 6 bases had no gene match. The CDR3 has 16 residues. The chain's CDR3 is CASSPSTSGAQDTQYF. The CDR3 DNA reads TGTGCCAGCTCACCATCGACTAGCGGGGCGCAAGATACGCAGTATTTT.

This clone came up once. V usage is TRBV4-1 and J usage is TRBJ2-1; 11 bases map to TRBD2. The ends lost 1 base at V and 15 bases at J; junction bases unmatched: 11. There are 15 residues in the CDR3. CDR1 is MGHRA and CDR2 is YSYEKL in the germline V gene. CDR3 DNA: TGCGCCAGCAGCCAAGGAGGGGCTACTAGCGGGAGACGGTTCTTC. Translated, it gives CASSQGGATSGRRFF.

J is TRBJ2-7 and V is TRBV7-2; 7 bases line up with TRBD2. The CDR3 has 13 residues. V shed 4 bases, J shed 7 bases, and the junction held 7 bases outside the gene matches. CDR1 is SGHTA, CDR2 FQGNSA, per germline. In DNA, the CDR3 is TGTGCCAGCAGCTCACCGGGGGGTAGAGAGCAGTACTTC. This sequence encodes CASSSPGGREQYF.

The V gene is TRBV7-9, the J gene TRBJ2-3; the D gene is possibly TRBD2 (6 bases). Per the germline V gene, CDR1 is SEHNR and CDR2 is FQNEAQ (reference sequence). With 4 bases removed from V and 2 bases from J, the gap between germline ends came to 10 bases. This CDR3 has 14 residues. The CDR3 is CASSSSVYTDTQYF. The CDR3 DNA reads as TGTGCCAGCAGCTCTAGCGTATACACAGATACGCAGTATTTT.

The V and J genes are TRBV28 and TRBJ2-7; 8 positions match TRBD2. The CDR3 sequence is 14 residues long. CDR1 is MDHEN and CDR2 is SYDVKM in the germline V gene. The ends lost 3 bases at V and 2 bases at J; junction bases unmatched: 3. The CDR3 DNA follows: TGTGCCAGCAGTTTTAGCGGGATAACCTACGAGCAGTACTTC. This codes for CASSFSGITYEQYF.

V usage is TRBV7-9 and J usage is TRBJ2-7, with 9 bases matching TRBD1. The ends lost 4 bases at V and 7 bases at J; junction bases unmatched: 14. The CDR3 covers 16 residues. Germline V gives CDR1 SEHNR, CDR2 FQNEAQ (reference sequence). The CDR3 nucleotides read TGTGCCAGCAGCTGGGGCATCGGACAGGGGCTAGGTGAGCAGTACTTC. It encodes CASSWGIGQGLGEQYF. The whole variable domain, filled in from reference TRBV7-9 and TRBJ2-7, reads DTGVSQNPRHKITKRGQNVTFRCDPISEHNRLYWYRQTLGQGPEFLTYFQNEAQLEKSRLLSDRFSAERPKGSFSTLEIQRTEQGDSAMYLCASSWGIGQGLGEQYFGPGTRLTVT.

This chain connects TRBV28 to TRBJ2-2; TRBD2 aligns across 14 bases. Germline V gene lookup returns CDR1 MDHEN and CDR2 SYDVKM. The CDR3 covers 17 residues. Germline trimming cut 6 bases from V and 7 bases from J; bases unmatched to any gene: 10. The CDR3 coding sequence is TGTGCCAGCAGCCCCCATGGACTAGCGGGGGGAGGCGGGGAGCTGTTTTTT. It is translated as CASSPHGLAGGGGELFF.

The gene calls are TRBV25-1 and TRBJ2-2; D gene unclear. Germline V CDR1 and CDR2: MGHDK, SYGVNS. This CDR3 is built from 16 residues. Trimming shortened V by 3 bases and J by 0 bases, and 11 bases separated the two germline ends. CDR3 in DNA: TGTGCCAGCAGTGATTCCGGTCCGGCGAACACCGGGGAGCTGTTTTTT. Encoded protein: CASSDSGPANTGELFF.